Sequencing of this T cell receptor beta chain was carried out in a study of neurological immune-mediated disorders (dated by TCRdb to between 2018 and 2021). In terms of the full investigation: Using UMI-based sequencing, the study compared peripheral blood TCR-beta repertoires from patients with HTLV-I-associated myelopathy (HAM/TSP), patients with multiple sclerosis, and healthy controls. Longitudinal samples, technical triplicates and paired sorted CD4+ and CD8+ T-cell subsets, alongside PBMC samples, were included among the roughly 96 TCR-beta libraries. The cohort included 60 to 70 subjects: roughly 15 with HAM/TSP, roughly 34 with multiple sclerosis, and some 20 healthy controls.

Many counts were recorded for this clonotype. It lacks a known antigen. Base qualities are missing; no much larger clone stands one base away. Study-level results and caveats: No identical CDR3 amino acid sequences were found to be shared among expanded clones across subjects, suggesting that TCR-beta repertoires were private in all groups. TCR clonal expansion was greatest in HAM/TSP patients and smallest in MS patients, who ranked below even healthy controls.

According to the germline V gene (reference sequence), CDR1 reads LNHDA and CDR2 reads SQIVND. There are 16 amino acids in the CDR3, from cysteine to phenylalanine inclusive. The retained sequence is limited to the CDR3, 48 bases, with the frame set at the first base. Clipping removes 7 bases from V and 5 bases from J, with 14 as the unmatched junction base count. Blood bank volunteers in Maryland, USA served as the healthy controls. Unsorted PBMC libraries were generated from 2 million PBMCs stored in RNAlater at -80 °C until RNA extraction. PBMCs were separated from peripheral blood using Ficoll-Hypaque density gradient centrifugation and then cryopreserved in liquid nitrogen. cDNA was synthesized by template-switch 5'RACE using a primer with a 10-nucleotide random unique molecular identifier that tagged each TCR transcript. Every sequencing run covered 15-18 subjects and yielded more than 180 million TCR-beta sequences. The RNeasy kit was used to extract total RNA. Using the KAPA Real-time Library Amplification kit, TCR-beta VDJ regions were amplified with primers for the TCR constant region and the 5'RACE anchor. A first PCR added sample indexes and Illumina adaptors, and a second PCR then raised library yield. After Ampure bead purification, the TCR product of roughly 650 bp was size-selected on a 2% E-gel SizeSelection system. Before pooling, library quality was assessed on a Bioanalyzer, concentration was determined with Qubit, and library quantification was performed with the Kapa Library Quantification kit. An Illumina HiSeq 2500 sequenced the libraries paired-end 2 x 150 bp. To increase sequence diversity, roughly 24-30% phiX was spiked into each library pool. The paper's data handling went like this. The UMI-based MiGEC pipeline processed quality-filtered reads and removed over 80% of raw TCR sequences during error correction. VDJ genes were aligned to IMGT germline references, and each clonotype was defined by a unique CDR3 amino acid sequence together with V-J genes. Clonal expansion, Shannon diversity and CDR3 relatedness (CalcPairwiseDistances, ClusterSamples) were evaluated with VDJtools, and phylogenetic trees were built with CLCbio workbench. Clones with at least 8 unique UMIs were defined as expanded, with this threshold being based on coefficient-of-variation modelling across technical triplicates. The public sequencing data were trimmed at Q25 with fastp and processed into clonotypes with MiXCR by TCRdb, which kept only in-frame beta chains. Rows are unified per CDR3 protein, each entry keeping the most common DNA and genes. TCRdb assigned the V and J calls; the authors' analysis was not used. The sample table contains some 50,000 distinct CDR3 sequences; only one count was recorded for about 15% of them. The ten largest clonotypes hold 4% to 4.5% of the sample.

The chain joins TRBV19 to TRBJ2-1, and TRBD1 matches 7 of the central bases. The source material was PBMCs. This TCR was recovered from a man between 60 and 70 years old in good health. The CDR3 reads as follows: CASKGRGSAGNNEQFF. In nucleotides, the sequence is TGTGCCAGTAAGGGCAGGGGGTCAGCTGGTAACAATGAGCAGTTCTTC. The reference TRBV19 and TRBJ2-1 proteins fill in what lies around the CDR3, so the full variable domain reads DGGITQSPKYLFRKEGQNVTLSCEQNLNHDAMYWYRQDPGQGLRLIYYSQIVNDFQKGDIAEGYSVSREKKESFPLTVTSAQKNPTAFYLCASKGRGSAGNNEQFFGPGTRLTVL.